What follows describes a single T cell receptor beta chain. The antigen is not known. Quantitative 5'-RACE with molecular barcodes generated TCR beta libraries. A single record per CDR3 protein comes from TCRdb applying MiXCR to the 5' RACE reads. The top ten hold approximately 17% of the sample, which has 150,000 to 250,000 distinct CDR3 sequences, around 13% seen once. This record belongs to a study of CD8 T cells in ankylosing spondylitis. The study's findings and limits: Significantly higher representation of disease-linked clones was reported for matched ankylosing spondylitis synovial fluid. A TCR beta motif made of roughly eight highly homologous variants seemed typical of ankylosing spondylitis blood.

The J segment lost 8 bases and the V segment lost 5 bases, leaving 4 bases of the junction unmatched. Germline values: CDR1 SGHVS, CDR2 FNYEAQ. CDR3 length equals 14 residues. V and J are TRBV7-6 and TRBJ1-6, with 9 bases that match TRBD1. This TCR was recovered from a male donor with ankylosing spondylitis or in good health (not recorded which). The specimen was blood, either unsorted or a sorted T cell fraction (not recorded which). CDR3 bases: TGTGCCAGCAGCGAGACAGGGGGTGATTCACCCCTCCACTTT. This sequence encodes CASSETGGDSPLHF.